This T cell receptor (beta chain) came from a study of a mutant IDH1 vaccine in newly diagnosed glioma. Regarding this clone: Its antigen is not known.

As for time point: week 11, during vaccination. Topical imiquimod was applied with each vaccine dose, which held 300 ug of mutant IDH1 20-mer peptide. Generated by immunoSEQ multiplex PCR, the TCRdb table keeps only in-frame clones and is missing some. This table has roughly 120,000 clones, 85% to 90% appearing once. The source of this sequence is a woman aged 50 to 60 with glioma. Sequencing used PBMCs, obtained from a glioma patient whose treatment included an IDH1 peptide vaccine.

CDR3 coding DNA: TGTGCCATCAGTGAACGGGACAGGGTGTACGAGCAGTACTTC. It yields the protein CAISERDRVYEQYF. The chain has TRBV10-3 and TRBJ2-7; 9 bases are a match to TRBD1. Trimming at V came to 3 bases and at J to 4 bases, leaving 4 bases not matched to a gene. This CDR3 comprises 14 residues. Germline CDR1 and CDR2: ENHRY and SYGVKD.